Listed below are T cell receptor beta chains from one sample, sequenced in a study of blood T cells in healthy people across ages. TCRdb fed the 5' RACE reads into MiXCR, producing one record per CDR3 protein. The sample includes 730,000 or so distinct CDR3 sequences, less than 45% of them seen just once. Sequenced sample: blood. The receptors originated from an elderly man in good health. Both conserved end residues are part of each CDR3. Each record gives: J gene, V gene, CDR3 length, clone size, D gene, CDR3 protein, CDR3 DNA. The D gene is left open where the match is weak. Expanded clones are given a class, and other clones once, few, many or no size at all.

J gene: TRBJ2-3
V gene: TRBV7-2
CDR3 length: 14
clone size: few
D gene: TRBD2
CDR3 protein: CASKAGGPRDTQYF
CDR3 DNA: TGTGCCAGCAAGGCGGGAGGGCCGAGAGATACGCAGTATTTT

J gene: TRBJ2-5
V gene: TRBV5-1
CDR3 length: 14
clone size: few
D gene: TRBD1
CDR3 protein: CASRTGQEWETQYF
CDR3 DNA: TGCGCCAGTCGAACGGGACAGGAGTGGGAGACCCAGTACTTC

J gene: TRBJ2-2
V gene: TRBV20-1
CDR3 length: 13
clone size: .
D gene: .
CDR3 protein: CSARLTNTGELFF
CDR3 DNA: TGCAGTGCTAGGCTCACGAACACCGGGGAGCTGTTTTTT

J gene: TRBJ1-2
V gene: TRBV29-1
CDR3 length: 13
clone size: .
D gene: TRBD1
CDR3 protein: CSVERQGFDGYTF
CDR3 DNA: TGCAGCGTTGAACGACAGGGGTTTGATGGCTACACCTTC

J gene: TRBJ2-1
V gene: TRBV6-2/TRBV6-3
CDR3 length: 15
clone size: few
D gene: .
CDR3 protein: CASSYSDTSYNEQFF
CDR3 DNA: TGTGCCAGCAGTTACTCCGACACTTCCTACAATGAGCAGTTCTTC

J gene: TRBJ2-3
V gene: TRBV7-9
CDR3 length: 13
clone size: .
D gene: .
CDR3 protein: CALPDREGDTQYF
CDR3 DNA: TGTGCCTTACCGGACAGGGAGGGAGATACGCAGTATTTT

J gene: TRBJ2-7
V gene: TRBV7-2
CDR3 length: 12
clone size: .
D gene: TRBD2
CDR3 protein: CAIAGGPGEQYF
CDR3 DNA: TGTGCCATTGCGGGGGGGCCGGGGGAGCAGTACTTC

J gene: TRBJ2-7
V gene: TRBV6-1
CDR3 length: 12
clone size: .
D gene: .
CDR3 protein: CASSPGYYEQYF
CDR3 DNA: TGTGCCAGCAGTCCAGGGTACTACGAGCAGTACTTC

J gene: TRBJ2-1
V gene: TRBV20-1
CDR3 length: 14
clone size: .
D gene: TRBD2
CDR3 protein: CSAASSGGYNEQFF
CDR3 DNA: TGCAGTGCCGCCTCTAGCGGGGGCTACAATGAGCAGTTCTTC

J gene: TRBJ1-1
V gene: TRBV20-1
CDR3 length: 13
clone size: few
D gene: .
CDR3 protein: CSAGKADNTEAFF
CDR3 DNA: TGCAGTGCTGGGAAGGCGGACAACACTGAAGCTTTCTTT

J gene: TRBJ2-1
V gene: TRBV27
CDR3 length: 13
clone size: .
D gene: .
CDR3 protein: CASRTERYNEQFF
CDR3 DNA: TGTGCCAGCAGGACTGAGAGGTACAATGAGCAGTTCTTC

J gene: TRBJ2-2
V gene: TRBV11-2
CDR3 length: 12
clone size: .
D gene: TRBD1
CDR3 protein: CAGQGLTGELFF
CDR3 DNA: TGTGCAGGACAGGGGTTGACCGGGGAGCTGTTTTTT

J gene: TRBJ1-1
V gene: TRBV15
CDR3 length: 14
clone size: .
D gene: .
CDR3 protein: CATSRVRDYSEAFF
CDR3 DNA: TGTGCCACCAGCAGAGTAAGGGACTACTCTGAAGCTTTCTTT

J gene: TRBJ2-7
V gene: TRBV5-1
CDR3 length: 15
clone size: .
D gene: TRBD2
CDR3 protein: CASSLRLAGTYEQYF
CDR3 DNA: TGCGCCAGCAGTTTAAGACTAGCGGGAACCTACGAGCAGTACTTC

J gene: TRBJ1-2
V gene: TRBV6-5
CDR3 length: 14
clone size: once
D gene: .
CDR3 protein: CASRPPRGLGGYTF
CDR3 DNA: TGTGCCAGCAGGCCTCCCAGGGGTCTCGGGGGCTACACCTTC

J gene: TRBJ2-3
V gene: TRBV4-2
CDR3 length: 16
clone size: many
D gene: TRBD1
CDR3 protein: CASSQAAQGYTDTQYF
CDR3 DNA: TGTGCCAGCAGCCAAGCGGCACAGGGGTACACAGATACGCAGTATTTT

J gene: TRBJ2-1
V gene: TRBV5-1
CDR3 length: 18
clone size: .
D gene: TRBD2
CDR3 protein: CASSQTSGRRSIIGEQFF
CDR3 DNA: TGCGCCAGCAGTCAGACTAGCGGGCGACGGAGTATAATCGGCGAGCAGTTCTTC

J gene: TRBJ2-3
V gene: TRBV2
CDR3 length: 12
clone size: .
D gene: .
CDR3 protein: CASRGTIDTQYF
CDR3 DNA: TGTGCCAGCAGGGGGACAATAGATACGCAGTATTTT

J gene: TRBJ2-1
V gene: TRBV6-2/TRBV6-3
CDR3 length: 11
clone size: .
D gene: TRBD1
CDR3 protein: CASSPGTGQFF
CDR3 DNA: TGTGCCAGCAGCCCCGGGACAGGGCAGTTCTTC

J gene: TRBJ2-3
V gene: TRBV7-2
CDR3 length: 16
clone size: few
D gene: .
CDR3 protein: CASSQNGGVKADTQYF
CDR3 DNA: TGTGCCAGCAGCCAAAATGGGGGAGTTAAGGCAGATACGCAGTATTTT

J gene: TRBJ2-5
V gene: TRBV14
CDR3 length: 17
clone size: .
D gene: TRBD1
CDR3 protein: CASSQDNRAGGSNEQYF
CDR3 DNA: TGTGCCAGCAGCCAAGATAATCGAGCAGGGGGCTCCAATGAGCAGTACTTC

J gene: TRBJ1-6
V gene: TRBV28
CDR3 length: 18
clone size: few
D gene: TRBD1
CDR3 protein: CASSPGTGSGGYNSPLHF
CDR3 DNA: TGTGCCAGCAGCCCCGGGACAGGGTCCGGGGGGTATAATTCACCCCTCCACTTT

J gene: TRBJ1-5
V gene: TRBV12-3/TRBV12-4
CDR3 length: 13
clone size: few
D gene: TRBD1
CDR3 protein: CASSGTGFQPQHF
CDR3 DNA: TGTGCCAGCAGTGGGACAGGGTTTCAGCCCCAGCATTTT

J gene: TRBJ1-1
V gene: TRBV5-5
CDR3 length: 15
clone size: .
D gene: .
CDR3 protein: CASSSVGTRPGGAFF
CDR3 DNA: TGTGCCAGCAGCTCGGTGGGAACACGCCCCGGCGGGGCTTTCTTT

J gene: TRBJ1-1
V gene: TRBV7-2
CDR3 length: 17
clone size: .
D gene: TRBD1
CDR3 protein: CASSQTGGGRKNTEAFF
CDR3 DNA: TGTGCCAGCAGCCAAACAGGGGGGGGACGAAAGAACACTGAAGCTTTCTTT

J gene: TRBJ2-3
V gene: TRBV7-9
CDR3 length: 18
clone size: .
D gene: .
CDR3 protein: CASSLAPRAQRRTDTQYF
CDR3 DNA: TGTGCCAGCAGCTTAGCCCCGCGGGCCCAGAGGCGCACAGATACGCAGTATTTT

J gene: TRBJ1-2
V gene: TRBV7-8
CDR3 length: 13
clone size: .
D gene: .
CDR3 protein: CASSHNGGYGYTF
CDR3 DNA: TGTGCCAGCAGCCATAATGGGGGCTATGGCTACACCTTC

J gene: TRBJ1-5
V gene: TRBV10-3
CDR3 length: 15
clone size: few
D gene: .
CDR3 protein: CAISESGAQGEPQHF
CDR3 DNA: TGTGCCATCAGTGAGTCGGGCGCCCAGGGTGAGCCCCAGCATTTT

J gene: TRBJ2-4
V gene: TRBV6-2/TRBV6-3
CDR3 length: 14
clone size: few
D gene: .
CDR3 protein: CASMPRELRNIQYF
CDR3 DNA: TGTGCCAGCATGCCCAGGGAGTTACGGAACATTCAGTACTTC

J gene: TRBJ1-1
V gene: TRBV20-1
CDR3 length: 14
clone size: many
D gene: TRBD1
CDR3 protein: CSARVPTGGTEAFF
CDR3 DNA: TGCAGTGCTAGAGTCCCAACAGGGGGGACTGAAGCTTTCTTT

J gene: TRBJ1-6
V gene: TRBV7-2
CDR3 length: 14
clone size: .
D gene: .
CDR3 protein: CASSFYREESPLHF
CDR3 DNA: TGTGCCAGCAGCTTTTACAGGGAGGAGTCACCCCTCCACTTT

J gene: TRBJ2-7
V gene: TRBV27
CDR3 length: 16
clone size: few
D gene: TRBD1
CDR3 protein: CASRPQTGVGSYEQYF
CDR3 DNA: TGTGCCAGCAGACCCCAGACAGGGGTGGGATCCTACGAGCAGTACTTC

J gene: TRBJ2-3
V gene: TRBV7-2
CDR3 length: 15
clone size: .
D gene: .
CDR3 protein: CASSLVAESTDTQYF
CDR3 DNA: TGTGCCAGCAGCTTAGTGGCGGAGAGCACAGATACGCAGTATTTT

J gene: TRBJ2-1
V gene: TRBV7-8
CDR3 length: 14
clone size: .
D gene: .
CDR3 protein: CASAPGALPHEQFF
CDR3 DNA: TGTGCCAGCGCACCAGGGGCACTACCCCATGAGCAGTTCTTC

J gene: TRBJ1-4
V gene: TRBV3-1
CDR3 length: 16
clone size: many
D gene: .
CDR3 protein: CASSQVPDATNEKLFF
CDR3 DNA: TGTGCCAGCAGCCAAGTCCCCGACGCAACTAATGAAAAACTGTTTTTT

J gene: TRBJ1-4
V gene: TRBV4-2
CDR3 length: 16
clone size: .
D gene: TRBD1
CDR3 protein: CASSQGGTGGAEKLFF
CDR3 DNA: TGTGCCAGCAGCCAAGGGGGGACAGGGGGCGCAGAAAAACTGTTTTTT

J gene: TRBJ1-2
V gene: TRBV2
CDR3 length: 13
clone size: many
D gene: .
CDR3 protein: CASSESGDYGYTF
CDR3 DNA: TGTGCCAGCAGTGAGTCGGGGGACTATGGCTACACCTTC

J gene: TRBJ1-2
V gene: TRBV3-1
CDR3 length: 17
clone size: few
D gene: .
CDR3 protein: CASSPILMEIINYGYTF
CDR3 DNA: TGTGCCAGCAGCCCAATTTTGATGGAAATTATTAACTATGGCTACACCTTC

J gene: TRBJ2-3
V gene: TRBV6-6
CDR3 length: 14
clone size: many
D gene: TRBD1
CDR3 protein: CASHRGPSTDTQYF
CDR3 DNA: TGTGCCAGCCACAGGGGCCCTAGCACAGATACGCAGTATTTT

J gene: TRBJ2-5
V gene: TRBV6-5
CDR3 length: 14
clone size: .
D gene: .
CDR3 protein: CASSYSQIQETQYF
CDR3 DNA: TGTGCCAGCAGTTACTCCCAGATCCAAGAGACCCAGTACTTC

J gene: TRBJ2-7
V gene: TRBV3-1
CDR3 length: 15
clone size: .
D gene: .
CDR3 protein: CASSQEGTGVVEQYF
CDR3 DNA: TGTGCCAGCAGTCAAGAGGGAACGGGGGTTGTTGAGCAGTACTTC

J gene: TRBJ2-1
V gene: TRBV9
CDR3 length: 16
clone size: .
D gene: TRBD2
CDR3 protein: CASSVYATSVYNEQFF
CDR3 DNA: TGTGCCAGCAGCGTATACGCGACTAGCGTTTACAATGAGCAGTTCTTC

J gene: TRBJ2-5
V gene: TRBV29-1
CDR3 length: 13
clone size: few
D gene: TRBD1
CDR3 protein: CSIAGGIQETQYF
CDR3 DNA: TGCAGCATAGCAGGGGGAATCCAAGAGACCCAGTACTTC

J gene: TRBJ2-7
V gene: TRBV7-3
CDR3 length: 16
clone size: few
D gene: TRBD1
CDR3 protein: CASSLTLGTAYNEQYF
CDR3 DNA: TGTGCCAGCAGCTTGACTCTCGGGACAGCCTACAATGAGCAGTACTTC

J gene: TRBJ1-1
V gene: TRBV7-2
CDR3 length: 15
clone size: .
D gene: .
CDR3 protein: CASSSTPGRRTEAFF
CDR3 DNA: TGTGCCAGCAGCTCCACCCCAGGGCGCCGCACTGAAGCTTTCTTT